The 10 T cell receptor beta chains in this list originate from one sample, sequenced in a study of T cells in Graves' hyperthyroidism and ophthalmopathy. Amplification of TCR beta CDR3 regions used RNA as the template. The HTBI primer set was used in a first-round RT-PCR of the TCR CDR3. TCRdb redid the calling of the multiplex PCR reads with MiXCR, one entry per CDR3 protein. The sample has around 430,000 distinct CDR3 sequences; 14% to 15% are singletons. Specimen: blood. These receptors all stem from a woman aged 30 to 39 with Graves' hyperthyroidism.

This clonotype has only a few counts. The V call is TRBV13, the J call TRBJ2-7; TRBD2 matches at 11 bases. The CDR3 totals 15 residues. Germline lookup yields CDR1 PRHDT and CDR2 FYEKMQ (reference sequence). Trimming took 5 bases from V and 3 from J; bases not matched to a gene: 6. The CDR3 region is CASSPGTSGVYEQYF. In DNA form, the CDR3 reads TGTGCCAGCAGCCCAGGGACTAGCGGAGTCTACGAGCAGTACTTC.

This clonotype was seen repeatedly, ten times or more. The CDR3 loop is CATSRGRPYNEQFF. The CDR3 DNA is TGTGCCACCTCTCGGGGGAGACCGTACAATGAGCAGTTCTTC. The rearrangement joins TRBV6-1 to TRBJ2-1; D might be TRBD2 (6 bases). Germline V gives CDR1 MNHNS, CDR2 SASEGT. Trimming took off 10 bases at V and 4 bases at J, with 17 bases between the two ends. The CDR3 totals 14 residues.

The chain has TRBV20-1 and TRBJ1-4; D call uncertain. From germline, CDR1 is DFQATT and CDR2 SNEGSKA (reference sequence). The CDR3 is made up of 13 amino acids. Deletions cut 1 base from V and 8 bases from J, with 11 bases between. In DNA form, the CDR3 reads TGCAGTGCTAGAGGGGCGTTTACGGAAAAACTGTTTTTT. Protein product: CSARGAFTEKLFF.

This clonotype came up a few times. The CDR3, as DNA: TGCAGTGCAAGCCCTAGCGGGAGGGCCTGGGGAGATACGCAGTATTTT. Translated: CSASPSGRAWGDTQYF. This chain links TRBV20-1 with TRBJ2-3; 12 bases are a match to TRBD2. CDR1 is DFQATT, CDR2 SNEGSKA, per germline (reference sequence). The length of the CDR3 is 16 residues. With 6 bases clipped from V and 5 bases from J, the junction kept 12 bases outside the gene matches.

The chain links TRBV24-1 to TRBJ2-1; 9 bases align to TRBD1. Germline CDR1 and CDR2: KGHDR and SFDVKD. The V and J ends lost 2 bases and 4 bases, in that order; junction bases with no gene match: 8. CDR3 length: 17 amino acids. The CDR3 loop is CATSDYVSGQGYNEQFF. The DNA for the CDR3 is TGTGCCACCAGTGATTATGTATCGGGACAGGGATACAATGAGCAGTTCTTC.

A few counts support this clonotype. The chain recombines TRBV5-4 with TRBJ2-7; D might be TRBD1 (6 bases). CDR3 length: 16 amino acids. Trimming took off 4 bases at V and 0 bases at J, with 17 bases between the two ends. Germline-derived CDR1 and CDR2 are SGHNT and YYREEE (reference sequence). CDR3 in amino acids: CASSVGAGVASYEQYF. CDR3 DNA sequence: TGTGCCAGCAGCGTGGGGGCGGGCGTCGCCTCCTACGAGCAGTACTTC. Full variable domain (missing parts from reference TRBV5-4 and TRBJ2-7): ETGVTQSPTHLIKTRGQQVTLRCSSQSGHNTVSWYQQALGQGPQFIFQYYREEENGRGNFPPRFSGLQFPNYSSELNVNALELDDSALYLCASSVGAGVASYEQYFGPGTRLTVT.

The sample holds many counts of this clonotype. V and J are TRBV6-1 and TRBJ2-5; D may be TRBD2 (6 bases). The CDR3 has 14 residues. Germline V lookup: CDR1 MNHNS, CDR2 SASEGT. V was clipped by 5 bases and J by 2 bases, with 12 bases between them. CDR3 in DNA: TGTGCCAGCAGTCTCCGGGACTCACAAGAGACCCAGTACTTC. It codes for CASSLRDSQETQYF.

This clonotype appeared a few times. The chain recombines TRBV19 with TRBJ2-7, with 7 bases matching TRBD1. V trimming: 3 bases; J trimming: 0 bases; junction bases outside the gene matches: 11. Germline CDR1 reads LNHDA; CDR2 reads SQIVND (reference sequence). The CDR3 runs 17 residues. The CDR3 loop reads CASSIKEGAESSYEQYF. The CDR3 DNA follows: TGTGCCAGTAGTATCAAAGAGGGGGCGGAAAGCTCCTACGAGCAGTACTTC.

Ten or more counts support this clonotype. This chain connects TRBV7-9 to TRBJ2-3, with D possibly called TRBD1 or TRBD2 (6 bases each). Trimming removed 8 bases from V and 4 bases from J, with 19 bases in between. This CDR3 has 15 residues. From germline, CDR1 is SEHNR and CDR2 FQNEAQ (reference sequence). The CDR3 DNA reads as TGTGCCAGCTTAGGGGGGCTAGCTAGGTCAGATACGCAGTATTTT. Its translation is CASLGGLARSDTQYF.

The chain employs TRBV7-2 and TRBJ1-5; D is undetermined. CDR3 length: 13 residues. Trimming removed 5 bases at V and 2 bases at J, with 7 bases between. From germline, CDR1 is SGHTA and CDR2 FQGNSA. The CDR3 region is CASSGWGNQPQHF. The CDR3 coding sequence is TGTGCCAGCAGCGGATGGGGCAATCAGCCCCAGCATTTT.